At least ten counts were recorded for the clone carrying this TCR beta chain. Its antigen is undetermined. This specimen belongs to a study of human T cells and chemical hapten exposure. About the research overall: Chiefly women, the patients showed alopecia areata, totalis or universalis.

Whole-study findings and limits: Healthy individuals' immune responses may differ from those of donors, who had alopecia. Counts of expanded TCRs (at PT1) showed a positive correlation with patch test score.

TCRdb reanalysed the RACE reads using MiXCR and keeps one entry per CDR3 protein. The repertoire has about 82,000 distinct CDR3 sequences, over 10% of them found once; the top ten carry approximately 6.2%. V lost 4 bases, J lost 0 bases, and 21 bases lay in between. Germline V CDR1 and CDR2: MNHEY, SVGEGT. This CDR3 has 18 amino acids. Time point: patch test 3, about 24 weeks after DPC sensitization. The treatment is: therapeutic diphenylcyclopropenone sensitization with weekly scalp DPC. Blood was collected ahead of every patch test applied. The clonotype comes from a woman in her 50s with alopecia areata. Some clones in this sample may be carry-over from other donors' samples. The chain joins TRBV6-2 or TRBV6-3 to TRBJ1-1; D is uncertain. The sequencing here drew on whole blood, taken in connection with sensitization to the hapten diphenylcyclopropenone (DPC). The CDR3 DNA is TGTGCCAGCAGTTTCCCGGAAGATGTGTGGAGTGTGAACACTGAAGCTTTCTTT. It is translated as CASSFPEDVWSVNTEAFF.